Each of the 2 T cell receptor beta chains below was sequenced from the same sample in a study of blood T cell repertoires in COVID-19 (TCRdb year 2020). Receptor libraries were prepared by the immunoSEQ multiplex PCR assay. Entries here come from immuneACCESS through TCRdb and include only in-frame sequences with V and J called. Some clones fail to appear in such tables; in the studies checked, an unresolved V gene covers under half of the shortfall, and the cause of the remainder is unknown. Within this sample are around 190,000 clones, with about 82% of them counted one time only. 5.6% of the sample is taken by the ten largest. Sequencing was carried out using PBMCs or T cells enriched from blood (not recorded which). All receptors derive from a man between 40 and 49 years old with acute COVID-19.

The chain is built from TRBV6-5 and TRBJ1-1; tentative D call: TRBD1 (5 bases). V shed 6 bases and J shed 6 bases, with 14 bases lying between them. CDR1 and CDR2 (germline): MNHEY, SVGAGI. The length of the CDR3 is 13 residues. The CDR3 DNA sequence: TGTGCCAGCAGGACACAGGTTGTAGCTGAAGCTTTCTTT. Translation gives CASRTQVVAEAFF.

This chain connects TRBV7-6 to TRBJ2-3; no clear D gene. Germline assignment: CDR1 SGHVS and CDR2 FNYEAQ. The CDR3 is 14 amino acids. V lost 4 bases, J lost 0 bases, and 8 bases lay in between. CDR3 protein: CASSSGWSTDTQYF. The CDR3 DNA reads as TGTGCCAGCAGCTCGGGTTGGAGCACAGATACGCAGTATTTT.